The 29 T cell receptor beta chains in this list originate from one sample, sequenced in a study of early T cells in non-severe SARS-CoV-2 infection. TCRdb redid the calling of the 5' RACE reads with MiXCR, one entry per CDR3 protein. The table records roughly 65,000 distinct CDR3 sequences, roughly a tenth of them present only once. The sequenced sample was whole blood. The receptors were sampled from an adult who was a healthcare worker with PCR-confirmed SARS-CoV-2 infection or an uninfected control (not recorded which).

The CDR3 here is CASSPRSDTQYF. The DNA of the CDR3 is TGTGCCAGCAGTCCGCGGTCAGATACGCAGTATTTT. The rearrangement links TRBV6-2 or TRBV6-3 to TRBJ2-3; D is undetermined. V was trimmed by 5 bases and J by 4 bases, leaving 7 bases between them. Germline lookup yields CDR1 MNHEY and CDR2 SVGEGT. CDR3 length: 12 amino acids.

This clonotype showed up many times. The chain links TRBV5-4 to TRBJ2-7, with TRBD1 matching 9 bases. This CDR3 is built from 16 residues. The germline V gene has CDR1 SGHNT and CDR2 YYREEE (reference sequence). Trimming cost V 2 bases and J 5 bases; bases outside gene matches: 11. CDR3 in DNA: TGTGCCAGCAGCTTCGGAACTGACAGGGGGAGGAACGAGCAGTACTTC. This translates into CASSFGTDRGRNEQYF.

This clonotype has more than one count but fewer than ten. J is TRBJ1-2 and V is TRBV6-5; no definite D call. The germline V gene encodes CDR1 MNHEY and CDR2 SVGAGI. V was shortened by 0 bases and J by 4 bases, with 9 bases between the two germline ends. The CDR3 contains 14 residues. CDR3 nucleotide sequence: TGTGCCAGCAGTTACTCGTTAGCCTCCTATGGCTACACCTTC. Residues: CASSYSLASYGYTF.

The sample holds a few counts of this clonotype. The V gene is TRBV5-1, the J gene TRBJ1-1, with D possibly matching TRBD1 (5 bases). Germline V lookup: CDR1 SGHRS, CDR2 YFSETQ. The CDR3 is 13 residues long. The V and J ends lost 5 bases and 1 base respectively, with 9 bases between them. CDR3 in amino acids: CASRTETNTEAFF. In DNA, the CDR3 is TGCGCCAGCAGGACAGAGACGAACACTGAAGCTTTCTTT.

This chain links TRBV28 with TRBJ2-1, with 8 positions matching TRBD2. This CDR3 comprises 16 residues. Germline V gene data show CDR1 as MDHEN and CDR2 as SYDVKM. V shed 4 bases and J 0 bases; nucleotides not matched to a gene: 5. CDR3 in DNA: TGTGCCAGCAGTTCGGGAGGGGCCCCCTCCTACAATGAGCAGTTCTTC. It encodes CASSSGGAPSYNEQFF.

This chain uses TRBV28 with TRBJ2-5, with D possibly matching TRBD2 (6 bases). The germline CDR1 and CDR2 sequences are MDHEN and SYDVKM. V was shortened by 2 bases and J by 1 base, with 8 bases between the two germline ends. The CDR3 runs to 14 residues. As DNA, the CDR3 is TGTGCCAGCAGTTTAGCTAGCGCCCAAGAGACCCAGTACTTC. Residues: CASSLASAQETQYF.

This chain links TRBV7-9 with TRBJ1-4, with D possibly matching TRBD1 (5 bases). Germline-derived CDR1 and CDR2 are SEHNR and FQNEAQ (reference sequence). There are 16 residues in the CDR3. The V end was cut by 0 bases, the J end by 5 bases, with 13 bases between. CDR3 sequence (DNA): TGTGCCAGCAGCTTAGCGACGGGGGGACTCAATGAAAAACTGTTTTTT. It yields the protein CASSLATGGLNEKLFF.

This clonotype has ten or more counts. The rearrangement joins TRBV2 to TRBJ2-6; D unresolved. This CDR3 has 17 amino acids. V shed 4 bases and J shed 4 bases, with 17 bases lying between them. Germline CDR1 SNHLY, CDR2 FYNNEI. CDR3 in amino acids: CASSGRNPRTGANVLTF. The CDR3 DNA reads TGTGCCAGCAGTGGTAGGAACCCAAGGACCGGGGCCAACGTCCTGACTTTC.

This clonotype was counted only a few times. The chain combines TRBV4-1 with TRBJ1-6, with D perhaps matching TRBD1 (5 bases). Germline CDR1 MGHRA, CDR2 YSYEKL. V lost 2 bases and J 7 bases, leaving 15 bases between the germline ends. The CDR3 is 16 residues long. The CDR3 region is CASSQSGPGRNSPLHF. CDR3 DNA: TGCGCCAGCAGCCAATCTGGGCCAGGGAGGAATTCACCCCTCCACTTT.

This clonotype was found a few times. The chain recombines TRBV6-2 or TRBV6-3 with TRBJ2-1; 7 bases match TRBD2. V lost 2 bases to trimming and J lost 1 base; unmatched junction nucleotides: 8. This CDR3 is built from 17 residues. Germline CDR1 and CDR2: MNHEY and SVGEGT. The chain's CDR3 is CASSYSIAGISYNEQFF. The CDR3 DNA is TGTGCCAGCAGTTACAGTATAGCGGGTATATCCTACAATGAGCAGTTCTTC.

This clonotype turned up a few times. The chain combines TRBV3-1 with TRBJ1-2; D unresolved. Germline CDR1 and CDR2: LGHDT and YNNKEL (reference sequence). This CDR3 is built from 13 residues. Trimming left V 1 base short and J 5 bases short, with 8 bases between. CDR3 region: CASSQGAAYGYTF. The CDR3 DNA reads TGTGCCAGCAGCCAAGGTGCCGCGTATGGCTACACCTTC.

In its sample, this clonotype was seen many times. The chain joins TRBV30 to TRBJ2-3; 7 nucleotides agree with TRBD2. The CDR3 totals 14 residues. Per the germline V gene, CDR1 is GTSNPN and CDR2 is SVGIG (reference sequence). The junction had 3 bases not matched to a gene; V was cut back by 0 bases and J by 3 bases. The CDR3 DNA sequence: TGTGCCTGGAGTGTGGGTAGCGGGACAGATACGCAGTATTTT. Amino acid sequence: CAWSVGSGTDTQYF.

This clonotype was seen only a few times. The V gene is TRBV5-1, the J gene TRBJ2-7; perhaps TRBD2 as D (6 bases). The CDR3 is 14 residues long. Trimming took 0 bases from V and 4 from J, leaving 11 bases between them. The V gene's germline CDR1 is SGHRS and CDR2 YFSETQ. CDR3 sequence reads: CASSLGLGVYEQYF. CDR3 nucleotides: TGCGCCAGCAGCTTGGGACTAGGGGTATACGAGCAGTACTTC.

This clonotype was picked up a small number of times. The V gene is TRBV6-5, the J gene TRBJ1-6, with TRBD1 matching over 7 bases. This CDR3 has 14 amino acids. With 5 bases clipped from V and 6 bases from J, the junction kept 4 bases outside the gene matches. Germline V lookup: CDR1 MNHEY, CDR2 SVGAGI. CDR3 amino acids: CASSQGDSNSPLHF. For the CDR3, the DNA is TGTGCCAGCAGTCAGGGGGACAGTAATTCACCCCTCCACTTT.

J is TRBJ2-3 and V is TRBV20-1; no firm D call. CDR1 is DFQATT and CDR2 is SNEGSKA in the germline V gene (reference sequence). Trimming pared 6 bases from V and 6 bases from J, leaving 7 bases between. This CDR3 is built from 10 residues. The DNA for the CDR3 is TGCAGTGCCTCTAGGGATACGCAGTATTTT. Protein: CSASRDTQYF.

V and J are TRBV16 and TRBJ2-7; no clear D. Germline V gene sequence: CDR1 KGHSY, CDR2 FQNENV. V was trimmed by 0 bases and J by 6 bases, leaving 6 bases between them. The CDR3 contains 12 residues. The CDR3 DNA is TGTGCCAGCAGCCAATCTAAGGCCGAGCAGTACTTC. It specifies CASSQSKAEQYF.

This clonotype was observed a few times. The CDR3 sequence: CASSHLAGGPWAYNEQFF. As DNA, the CDR3 is TGTGCCAGCAGCCACCTAGCGGGAGGGCCTTGGGCCTACAATGAGCAGTTCTTC. The chain carries TRBV3-1 and TRBJ2-1; TRBD2 matches at 12 bases. CDR1 and CDR2 (germline): LGHDT, YNNKEL (reference sequence). The CDR3 has 18 residues. The V segment lost 3 bases and the J segment 2 bases; nucleotides outside the gene matches: 8.

The sample holds a few counts of this clonotype. J is TRBJ2-2 and V is TRBV7-2, with TRBD1 identical over 8 bases. This CDR3 comprises 17 residues. V lost 6 bases and J lost 2; bases outside the gene matches: 11. CDR1 is SGHTA, CDR2 FQGNSA, per germline. Written as DNA, the CDR3 is TGTGCCAGCAGTCCCGGGAGACAGGGGACAAACACCGGGGAGCTGTTTTTT. Its protein is CASSPGRQGTNTGELFF.

This clonotype was observed many times. This chain joins TRBV15 and TRBJ2-7, with TRBD1 as a possible D gene (5 bases). V lost 9 bases and J lost 2, with 11 bases in between. The CDR3 covers 12 residues. Germline CDR1 and CDR2: LNHNV and YYDKDF (reference sequence). The CDR3 spells CATGPGAYEQYF. DNA for the CDR3: TGTGCCACGGGGCCGGGTGCCTACGAGCAGTACTTC.

The rearrangement joins TRBV5-4 to TRBJ2-1; tentatively, D is TRBD2 (5 bases). The V end was cut by 4 bases, the J end by 7 bases, with 15 bases between. CDR1 and CDR2 (germline): SGHNT, YYREEE (reference sequence). This CDR3 has 14 amino acids. The DNA for the CDR3 is TGTGCCAGCAGCCCCACGAGAGGGATGAATGAGCAGTTCTTC. This encodes CASSPTRGMNEQFF.

This clonotype was found a few times. V and J are TRBV5-4 and TRBJ2-1; TRBD2 might be the D (6 bases). The CDR3 length is 11 residues. Trimming removed 7 bases at V and 6 bases at J, with 8 bases between. From germline, CDR1 is SGHNT and CDR2 YYREEE (reference sequence). In nucleotides, the CDR3 is TGTGCCAGCGGGACTCCCAATGAGCAGTTCTTC. It encodes CASGTPNEQFF.

In its sample, this clonotype was seen a few times. The rearrangement joins TRBV5-4 to TRBJ1-1, with TRBD1 identical over 8 bases. The CDR3 has 11 amino acids. Germline values: CDR1 SGHNT, CDR2 YYREEE (reference sequence). V shed 4 bases and J 8 bases; nucleotides not matched to a gene: 1. This CDR3 reads CASSRDREAFF. The CDR3 region has the DNA TGTGCCAGCAGCCGGGACAGGGAAGCTTTCTTT.

Many counts were recorded for this clonotype. This chain joins TRBV28 and TRBJ2-3, with D possibly being TRBD1 or TRBD2 (5 bases each). The CDR3 covers 13 residues. Germline V gene sequence: CDR1 MDHEN, CDR2 SYDVKM. V was cut by 8 bases and J by 4 bases, with 13 bases left in between. CDR3 in amino acids: CASLGGVPDTQYF. DNA for the CDR3: TGTGCCAGCCTTGGGGGAGTCCCAGATACGCAGTATTTT.

This chain uses TRBV28 with TRBJ2-1; 7 bases line up with TRBD2. Trimming removed 1 base from V and 6 bases from J; junction bases left unmatched: 3. Per germline, CDR1 MDHEN and CDR2 SYDVKM. The CDR3 length is 14 residues. The CDR3 spells CASSLSGLLNEQFF. The CDR3 region has the DNA TGTGCCAGCAGTTTATCGGGACTACTCAATGAGCAGTTCTTC.

This clonotype was seen a handful of times. V and J are TRBV11-2 and TRBJ1-6; TRBD1 agrees at 8 bases. The CDR3 loop spans 14 amino acids. The ends lost 5 bases at V and 8 bases at J; junction bases unmatched: 5. Per germline, CDR1 SGHAT and CDR2 FQNNGV. The CDR3 is CASSMTDRDSPLHF. Written as DNA, the CDR3 is TGTGCCAGCAGCATGACGGACAGGGATTCACCCCTCCACTTT.

This clonotype was seen only a few times. The chain joins TRBV12-3 or TRBV12-4 to TRBJ1-3, with D hard to call. Trimming stripped 3 bases from V and 6 bases from J, with 12 bases between. The CDR3 spans 14 residues. CDR3 amino acids: CASSFGFLENTIYF. The CDR3 nucleotides read TGTGCCAGCAGTTTCGGCTTCCTTGAAAACACCATATATTTT.

This clonotype was counted at least ten times. The rearrangement links TRBV6-1 to TRBJ1-3, with 9 bases lining up with TRBD1. This CDR3 has 14 residues. Per germline, CDR1 MNHNS and CDR2 SASEGT. V shed 6 bases and J 2 bases; nucleotides not matched to a gene: 2. The CDR3 DNA reads as TGTGCCAGCAGCAGGGACAGGGCTGGAAACACCATATATTTT. It specifies CASSRDRAGNTIYF.

This clonotype was seen a few times. The chain has TRBV11-2 and TRBJ2-5; D ambiguous. This CDR3 contains 15 residues. The germline gives CDR1 SGHAT, CDR2 FQNNGV. The V gene lost 5 bases and the J gene lost 2 bases, with 15 bases spanning the gap. The CDR3 region is CASSTHNYRQETQYF. The CDR3 DNA reads as TGTGCCAGCAGCACGCACAACTACCGGCAAGAGACCCAGTACTTC.

The chain recombines TRBV7-9 with TRBJ1-4; D ambiguous. Trimming shortened V by 2 bases and J by 5 bases, and 9 bases separated the two germline ends. CDR1 and CDR2 (germline): SEHNR, FQNEAQ (reference sequence). The CDR3 is 14 residues long. The CDR3 reads CASSLTSENEKLFF. The CDR3 nucleotides read TGTGCCAGCAGCTTAACGTCCGAGAATGAAAAACTGTTTTTT.